The 8 T cell receptor beta chains presented below share a single source sample, sequenced in a study of blood T cell repertoires in COVID-19. Profiled with immunoSEQ multiplex PCR; TCRdb holds only in-frame clones, not every one. This sample has about 230,000 clones, with around four fifths found just once. Material for sequencing was peripheral blood. The receptors derive from a woman in her 70s with active or convalescent COVID-19.

This chain links TRBV27 with TRBJ1-5, with a tentative D call TRBD1 (6 bases). CDR1 is MNHEY, CDR2 SMNVEV, per germline (reference sequence). With 8 bases removed from V and 0 bases from J, the gap between germline ends came to 20 bases. This CDR3 has 17 residues. The CDR3 sequence is CASGPGGQRYSNQPQHF. CDR3 DNA: TGTGCCAGCGGTCCGGGTGGACAGAGATATAGCAATCAGCCCCAGCATTTT.

The V and J genes are TRBV7-2 and TRBJ2-1; TRBD2 matches 13 bases. Germline V gives CDR1 SGHTA, CDR2 FQGNSA. This CDR3 contains 15 residues. With V trimmed by 4 bases and J by 8 bases, 5 bases remained unmatched. The CDR3 DNA follows: TGTGCCAGCAGCTCGACTAGCGGGGGGTCCTATGAGCAGTTCTTC. Amino acids: CASSSTSGGSYEQFF.

The DNA of the CDR3 is TGTGCCAGCAGCTCTTCCGGGGAGCCCTATGGCTACACCTTC. Its protein is CASSSSGEPYGYTF. V is TRBV14 and J is TRBJ1-2, with D uncertain. The length of the CDR3 is 14 residues. Germline V lookup: CDR1 SGHDN, CDR2 FVKESK. Trimming took 5 bases from V and 4 from J, leaving 14 bases between them.

V gene TRBV11-2 combines with J gene TRBJ2-3, with a possible D match to TRBD2 (6 bases). CDR1 and CDR2 (germline): SGHAT, FQNNGV. Trimming stripped 3 bases from V and 0 bases from J, with 7 bases between. This CDR3 is built from 14 residues. CDR3 sequence: CASSFGTSTDTQYF. The CDR3, as DNA: TGTGCCAGCAGCTTCGGGACTAGCACAGATACGCAGTATTTT.

The sample holds many counts of this clone. V gene TRBV29-1 combines with J gene TRBJ1-5; tentative D call: TRBD1 (5 bases). This CDR3 region has 13 residues. The germline V and J ends were trimmed by 4 bases and 6 bases, with 13 bases remaining between them. The germline V gene has CDR1 SQVTM and CDR2 ANQGSEA. For the CDR3, the DNA is TGCAGCGTTGCCGACAGCCATGCTCAGCCCCAGCATTTT. This translates into CSVADSHAQPQHF.

The CDR3 nucleotides are TGTGCCAGCAGTGTAGGGGATTCTGAAGCTTTCTTT. It encodes CASSVGDSEAFF. J is TRBJ1-1 and V is TRBV2; TRBD1 is a possible D gene (5 bases). Trimming took 4 bases from V and 6 from J, leaving 9 bases between them. This CDR3 is built from 12 residues. The V gene's germline CDR1 is SNHLY and CDR2 FYNNEI.

This clone has just a few counts. The chain recombines TRBV27 with TRBJ2-7; 10 bases fit TRBD2. Germline V gives CDR1 MNHEY, CDR2 SMNVEV (reference sequence). The CDR3 spans 15 residues. V was clipped by 1 base and J by 6 bases; unmatched bases: 6. In nucleotides, the CDR3 is TGTGCCAGCAGTTTATGGCTACAGCGGGGGGGCGAGCAGTACTTC. This encodes CASSLWLQRGGEQYF.

This chain uses TRBV2 with TRBJ1-4; tentative D call: TRBD1 (5 bases). This CDR3 spans 17 amino acids. CDR1 and CDR2 from the germline V gene are SNHLY and FYNNEI. Trimming shortened V by 6 bases and J by 7 bases, and 24 bases separated the two germline ends. The CDR3: CASRASQNDAGIEKLFF. The CDR3 region has the DNA TGTGCCAGCAGAGCCTCACAGAATGACGCAGGGATTGAAAAACTGTTTTTT.